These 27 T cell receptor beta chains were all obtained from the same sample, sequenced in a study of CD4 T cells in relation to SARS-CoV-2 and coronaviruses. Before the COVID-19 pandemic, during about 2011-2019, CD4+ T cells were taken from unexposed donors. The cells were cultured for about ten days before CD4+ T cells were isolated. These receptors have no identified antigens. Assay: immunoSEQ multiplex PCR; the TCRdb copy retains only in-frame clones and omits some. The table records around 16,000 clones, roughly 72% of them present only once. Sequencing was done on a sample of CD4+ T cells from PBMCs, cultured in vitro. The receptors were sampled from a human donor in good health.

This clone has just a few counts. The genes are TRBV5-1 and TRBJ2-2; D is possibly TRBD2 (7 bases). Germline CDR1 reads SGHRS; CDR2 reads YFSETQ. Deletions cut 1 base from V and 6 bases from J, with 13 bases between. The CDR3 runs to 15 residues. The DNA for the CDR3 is TGCGCCAGCAGCTTGTCGGGGGGCGACGCCGGGGAGCTGTTTTTT. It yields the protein CASSLSGGDAGELFF. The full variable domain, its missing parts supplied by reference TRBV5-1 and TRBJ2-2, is KAGVTQTPRYLIKTRGQQVTLSCSPISGHRSVSWYQQTPGQGLQFLFEYFSETQRNKGNFPGRFSGRQFSNSRSEMNVSTLELGDSALYLCASSLSGGDAGELFFGEGSRLTVL.

CDR3: CASSPSRLAVNTGELFF. The CDR3, as DNA: TGTGCCAGCAGTCCATCAAGACTAGCGGTGAACACCGGGGAGCTGTTTTTT. The V call is TRBV27, the J call TRBJ2-2; TRBD2 agrees at 9 bases. The V gene's germline CDR1 is MNHEY and CDR2 SMNVEV (reference sequence). The junction had 8 bases not matched to a gene; V was cut back by 5 bases and J by 1 base. The CDR3 runs 17 residues.

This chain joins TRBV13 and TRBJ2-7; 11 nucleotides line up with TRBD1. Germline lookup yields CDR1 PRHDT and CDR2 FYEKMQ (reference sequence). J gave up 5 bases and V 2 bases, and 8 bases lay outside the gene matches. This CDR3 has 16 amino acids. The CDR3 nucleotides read TGTGCCAGCAGCTTAATCCCGGGACAGGGGGACCACGAGCAGTACTTC. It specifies CASSLIPGQGDHEQYF.

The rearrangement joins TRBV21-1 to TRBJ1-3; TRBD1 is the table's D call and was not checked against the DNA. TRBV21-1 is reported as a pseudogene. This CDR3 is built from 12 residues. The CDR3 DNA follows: TGTGCCAGCCCAGGGCGGTTAGACACCATATATTTT. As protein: CASPGRLDTIYF.

CDR3 protein: CASSPGGIHYEQYF. The CDR3 nucleotides are TGTGCCAGCAGCCCAGGGGGAATCCACTACGAGCAGTACTTC. The rearrangement uses TRBV7-8 and TRBJ2-7, with 7 bases matching TRBD1. CDR1 and CDR2 (germline): SGHVS, FQNEAQ. V shed 5 bases and J 3 bases; nucleotides not matched to a gene: 7. The CDR3 is made up of 14 amino acids.

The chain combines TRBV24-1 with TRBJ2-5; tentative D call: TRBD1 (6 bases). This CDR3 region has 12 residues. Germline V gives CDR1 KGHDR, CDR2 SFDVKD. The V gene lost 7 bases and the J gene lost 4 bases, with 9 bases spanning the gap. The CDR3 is CATSRGGETQYF. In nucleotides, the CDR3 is TGTGCCACCAGCCGAGGGGGAGAGACCCAGTACTTC.

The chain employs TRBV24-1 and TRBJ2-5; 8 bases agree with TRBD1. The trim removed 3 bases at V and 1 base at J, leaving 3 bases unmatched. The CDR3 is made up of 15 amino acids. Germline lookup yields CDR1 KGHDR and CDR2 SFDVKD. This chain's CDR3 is CATSDSGQGQETQYF. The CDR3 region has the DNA TGTGCCACCAGTGATAGCGGACAGGGCCAAGAGACCCAGTACTTC.

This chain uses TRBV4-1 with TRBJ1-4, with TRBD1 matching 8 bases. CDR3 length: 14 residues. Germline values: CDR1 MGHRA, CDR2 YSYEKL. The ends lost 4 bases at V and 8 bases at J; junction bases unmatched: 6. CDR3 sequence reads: CASSLMGQDEKLFF. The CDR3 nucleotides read TGCGCCAGCAGCCTTATGGGACAGGACGAAAAACTGTTTTTT.

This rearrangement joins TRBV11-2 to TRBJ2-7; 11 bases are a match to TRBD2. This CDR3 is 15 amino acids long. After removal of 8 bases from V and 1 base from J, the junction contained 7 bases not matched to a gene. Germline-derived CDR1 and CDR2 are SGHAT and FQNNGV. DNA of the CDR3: TGTGCCAGCGGACTGGGACTAGCGGAATCCTACGAGCAGTACTTC. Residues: CASGLGLAESYEQYF.

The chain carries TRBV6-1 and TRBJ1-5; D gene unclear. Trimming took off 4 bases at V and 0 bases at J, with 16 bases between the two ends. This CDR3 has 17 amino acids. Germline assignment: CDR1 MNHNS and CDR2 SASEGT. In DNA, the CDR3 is TGTGCCAGCAGTGCCAGCCCCCGAGGCAATAGCAATCAGCCCCAGCATTTT. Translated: CASSASPRGNSNQPQHF.

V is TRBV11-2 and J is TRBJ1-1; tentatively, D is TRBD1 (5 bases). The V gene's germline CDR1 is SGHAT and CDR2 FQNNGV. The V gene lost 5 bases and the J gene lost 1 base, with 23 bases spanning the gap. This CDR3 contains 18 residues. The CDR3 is CASSPRSIRGYGNTEAFF. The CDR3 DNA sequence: TGTGCCAGCAGCCCCCGATCAATTAGGGGTTACGGGAACACTGAAGCTTTCTTT. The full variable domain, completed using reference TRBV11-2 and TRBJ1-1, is EAGVAQSPRYKIIEKRQSVAFWCNPISGHATLYWYQQILGQGPKLLIQFQNNGVVDDSQLPKDRFSAERLKGVDSTLKIQPAKLEDSAVYLCASSPRSIRGYGNTEAFFGQGTRLTVV.

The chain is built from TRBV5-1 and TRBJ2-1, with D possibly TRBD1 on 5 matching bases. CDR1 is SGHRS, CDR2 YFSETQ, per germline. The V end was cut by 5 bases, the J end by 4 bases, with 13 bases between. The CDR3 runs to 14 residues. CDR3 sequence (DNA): TGCGCCAGCAGGGCAGGGCAGAGGTACAATGAGCAGTTCTTC. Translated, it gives CASRAGQRYNEQFF.

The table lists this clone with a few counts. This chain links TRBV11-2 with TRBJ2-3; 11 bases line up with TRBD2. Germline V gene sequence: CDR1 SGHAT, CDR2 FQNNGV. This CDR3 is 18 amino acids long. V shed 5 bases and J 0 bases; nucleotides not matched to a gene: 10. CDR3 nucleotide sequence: TGTGCCAGCAGCCTAAGGACTAGCGGGCCGGGGAGCACAGATACGCAGTATTTT. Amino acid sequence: CASSLRTSGPGSTDTQYF.

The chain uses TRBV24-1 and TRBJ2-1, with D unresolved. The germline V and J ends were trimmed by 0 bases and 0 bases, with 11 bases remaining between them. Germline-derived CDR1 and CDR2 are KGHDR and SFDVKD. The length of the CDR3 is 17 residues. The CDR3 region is CATSDLGGESSYNEQFF. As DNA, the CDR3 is TGTGCCACCAGTGATTTGGGCGGAGAGAGCTCCTACAATGAGCAGTTCTTC.

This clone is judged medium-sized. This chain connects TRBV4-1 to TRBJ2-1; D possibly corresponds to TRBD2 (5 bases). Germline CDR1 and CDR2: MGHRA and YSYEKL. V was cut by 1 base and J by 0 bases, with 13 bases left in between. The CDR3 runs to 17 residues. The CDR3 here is CASSQVVAGLSYNEQFF. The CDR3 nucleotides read TGCGCCAGCAGCCAAGTCGTTGCAGGACTCTCCTACAATGAGCAGTTCTTC.

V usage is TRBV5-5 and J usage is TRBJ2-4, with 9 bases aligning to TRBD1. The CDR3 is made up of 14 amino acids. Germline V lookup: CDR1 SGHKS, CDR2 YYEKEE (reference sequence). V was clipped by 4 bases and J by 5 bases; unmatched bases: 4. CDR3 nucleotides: TGTGCCAGCAGCACCCGGGACAGGGAAAACATTCAGTACTTC. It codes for CASSTRDRENIQYF.

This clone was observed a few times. The CDR3 loop reads CASSSSFTGLGEQYF. The DNA of the CDR3 is TGTGCCAGCAGCAGTTCTTTCACGGGACTCGGGGAGCAGTACTTC. V gene TRBV5-4 combines with J gene TRBJ2-7, with a tentative D call TRBD2 (6 bases). With 4 bases removed from V and 7 bases from J, the gap between germline ends came to 21 bases. From germline, CDR1 is SGHNT and CDR2 YYREEE (reference sequence). There are 15 residues in the CDR3.

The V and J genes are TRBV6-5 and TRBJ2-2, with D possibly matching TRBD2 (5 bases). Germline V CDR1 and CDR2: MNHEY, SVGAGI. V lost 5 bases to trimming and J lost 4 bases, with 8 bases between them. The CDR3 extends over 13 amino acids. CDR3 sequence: CASSRTFTGELFF. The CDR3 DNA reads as TGTGCCAGCAGTCGGACTTTCACCGGGGAGCTGTTTTTT.

The CDR3 here is CASSSPSRTPYEQYF. The CDR3 bases are TGTGCCAGCAGCTCACCCTCTAGGACGCCCTACGAGCAGTACTTC. This sequence joins TRBV11-2 and TRBJ2-7; D gene unclear. Deletions cut 4 bases from V and 2 bases from J, with 15 bases between. Germline V CDR1 and CDR2: SGHAT, FQNNGV. The CDR3 totals 15 residues. Full variable domain (outside the CDR3, taken from reference TRBV11-2 and TRBJ2-7): EAGVAQSPRYKIIEKRQSVAFWCNPISGHATLYWYQQILGQGPKLLIQFQNNGVVDDSQLPKDRFSAERLKGVDSTLKIQPAKLEDSAVYLCASSSPSRTPYEQYFGPGTRLTVT.

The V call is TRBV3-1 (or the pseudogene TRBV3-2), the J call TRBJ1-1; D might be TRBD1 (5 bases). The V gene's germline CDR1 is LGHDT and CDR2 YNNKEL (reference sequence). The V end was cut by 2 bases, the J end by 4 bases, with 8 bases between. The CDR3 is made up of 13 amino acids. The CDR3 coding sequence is TGTGCCAGCAGCCAATTGGGGGGCACTGAAGCTTTCTTT. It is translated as CASSQLGGTEAFF.

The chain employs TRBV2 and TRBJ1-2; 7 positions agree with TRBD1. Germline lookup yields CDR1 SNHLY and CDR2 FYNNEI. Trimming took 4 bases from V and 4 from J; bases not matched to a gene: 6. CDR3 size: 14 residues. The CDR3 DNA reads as TGTGCCAGCAGTGGCAACAGGGGCAGCTATGGCTACACCTTC. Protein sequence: CASSGNRGSYGYTF. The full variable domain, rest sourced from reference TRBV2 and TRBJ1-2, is EPEVTQTPSHQVTQMGQEVILRCVPISNHLYFYWYRQILGQKVEFLVSFYNNEISEKSEIFDDQFSVERPDGSNFTLKIRSTKLEDSAMYFCASSGNRGSYGYTFGSGTRLTVV.

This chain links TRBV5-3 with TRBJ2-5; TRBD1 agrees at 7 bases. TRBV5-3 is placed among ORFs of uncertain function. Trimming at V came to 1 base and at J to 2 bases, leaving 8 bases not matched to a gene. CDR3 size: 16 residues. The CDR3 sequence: CARSLTTTGQQETQYF. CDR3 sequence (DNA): TGTGCCAGAAGCTTGACCACAACGGGACAGCAAGAGACCCAGTACTTC.

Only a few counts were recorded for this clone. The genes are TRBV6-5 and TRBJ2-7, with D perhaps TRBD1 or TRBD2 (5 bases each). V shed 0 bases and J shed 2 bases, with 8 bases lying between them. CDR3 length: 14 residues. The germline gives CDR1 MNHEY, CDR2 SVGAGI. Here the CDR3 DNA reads TGTGCCAGCAGTTACTCTCGGGACGCCTACGAGCAGTACTTC. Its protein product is CASSYSRDAYEQYF.

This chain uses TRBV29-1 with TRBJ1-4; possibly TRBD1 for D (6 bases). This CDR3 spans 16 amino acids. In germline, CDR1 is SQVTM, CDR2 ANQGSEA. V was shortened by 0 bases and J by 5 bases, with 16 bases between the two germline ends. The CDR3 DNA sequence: TGCAGCGTTGAAGATGATAAGGGACACCGAAATGAAAAACTGTTTTTT. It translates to CSVEDDKGHRNEKLFF.

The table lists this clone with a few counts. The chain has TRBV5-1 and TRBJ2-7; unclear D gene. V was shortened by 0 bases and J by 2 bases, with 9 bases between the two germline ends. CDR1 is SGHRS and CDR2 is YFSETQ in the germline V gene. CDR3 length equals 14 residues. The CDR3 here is CASSLDPFTYEQYF. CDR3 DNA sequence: TGCGCCAGCAGCTTGGATCCATTTACCTACGAGCAGTACTTC.

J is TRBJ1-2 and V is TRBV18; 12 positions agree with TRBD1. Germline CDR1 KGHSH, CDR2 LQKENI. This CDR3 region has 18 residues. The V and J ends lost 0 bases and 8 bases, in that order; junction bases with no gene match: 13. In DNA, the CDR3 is TGTGCCAGCTCACCACCGGGACAGGGGGCCCAGACTCCTTCCGGCTACACCTTC. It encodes CASSPPGQGAQTPSGYTF. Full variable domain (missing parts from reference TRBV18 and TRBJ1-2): NAGVMQNPRHLVRRRGQEARLRCSPMKGHSHVYWYRQLPEEGLKFMVYLQKENIIDESGMPKERFSAEFPKEGPSILRIQQVVRGDSAAYFCASSPPGQGAQTPSGYTFGSGTRLTVV.

The CDR3 coding sequence is TGCGCCAGCAGCTTGGATCGTCGGAACCAAGAGACCCAGTACTTC. This codes for CASSLDRRNQETQYF. This chain connects TRBV5-1 to TRBJ2-5; D is unresolved. The germline V and J ends were trimmed by 0 bases and 0 bases, with 9 bases remaining between them. Germline CDR1 and CDR2: SGHRS and YFSETQ. This CDR3 spans 15 amino acids.